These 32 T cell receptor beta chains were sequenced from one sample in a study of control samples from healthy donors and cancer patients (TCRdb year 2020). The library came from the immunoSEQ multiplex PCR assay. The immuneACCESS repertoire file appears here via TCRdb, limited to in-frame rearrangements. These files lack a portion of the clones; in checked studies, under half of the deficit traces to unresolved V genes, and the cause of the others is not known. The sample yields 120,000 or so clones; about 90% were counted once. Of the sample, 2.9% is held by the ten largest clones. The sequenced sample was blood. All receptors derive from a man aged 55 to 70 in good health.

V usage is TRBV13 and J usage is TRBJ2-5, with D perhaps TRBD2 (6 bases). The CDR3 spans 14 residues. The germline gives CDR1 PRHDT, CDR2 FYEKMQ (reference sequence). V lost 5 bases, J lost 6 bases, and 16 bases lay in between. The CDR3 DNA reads TGTGCCAGCAGCCCCGGGGGTCCCCGGAAGACCCAGTACTTC. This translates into CASSPGGPRKTQYF.

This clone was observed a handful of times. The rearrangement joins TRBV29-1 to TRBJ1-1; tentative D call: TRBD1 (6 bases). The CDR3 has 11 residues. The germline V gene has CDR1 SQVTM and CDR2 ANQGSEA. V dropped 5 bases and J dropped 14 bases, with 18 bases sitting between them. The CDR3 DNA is TGCAGCGTTACGGGGGGGGCAGCCGTATTCTTT. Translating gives CSVTGGAAVFF.

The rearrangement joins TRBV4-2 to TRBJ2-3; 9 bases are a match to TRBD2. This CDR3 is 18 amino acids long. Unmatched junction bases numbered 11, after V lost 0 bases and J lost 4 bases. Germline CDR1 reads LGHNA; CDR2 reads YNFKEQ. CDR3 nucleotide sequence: TGTGCCAGCAGCCAAGAGTGGTTTCAGACTAGCGGCTCAGATACGCAGTATTTT. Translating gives CASSQEWFQTSGSDTQYF.

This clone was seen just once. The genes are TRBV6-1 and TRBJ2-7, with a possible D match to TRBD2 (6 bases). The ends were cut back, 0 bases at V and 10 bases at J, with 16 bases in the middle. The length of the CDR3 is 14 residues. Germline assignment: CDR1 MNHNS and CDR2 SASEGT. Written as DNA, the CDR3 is TGTGCCAGCAGTGAAGCGCAACGGGGGACGTCTCAGTACTTC. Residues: CASSEAQRGTSQYF.

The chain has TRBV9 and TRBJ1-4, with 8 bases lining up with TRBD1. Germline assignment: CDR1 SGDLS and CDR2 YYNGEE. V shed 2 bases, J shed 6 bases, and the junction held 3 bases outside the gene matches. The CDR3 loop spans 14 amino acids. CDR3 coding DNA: TGTGCCAGCAGCGTGGGGACAGGTGATGAAAAACTGTTTTTT. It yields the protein CASSVGTGDEKLFF.

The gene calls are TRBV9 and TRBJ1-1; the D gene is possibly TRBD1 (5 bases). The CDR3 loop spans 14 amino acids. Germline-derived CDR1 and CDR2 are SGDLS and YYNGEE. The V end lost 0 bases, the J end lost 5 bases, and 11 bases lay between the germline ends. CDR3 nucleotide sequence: TGTGCCAGCAGCGTAGTGGGGCCCCCTACTGAAGCTTTCTTT. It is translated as CASSVVGPPTEAFF.

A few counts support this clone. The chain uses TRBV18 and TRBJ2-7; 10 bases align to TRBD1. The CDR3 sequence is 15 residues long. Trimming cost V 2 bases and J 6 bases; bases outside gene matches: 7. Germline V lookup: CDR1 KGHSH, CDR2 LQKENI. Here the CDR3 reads CASSPAGTGVGEQYF. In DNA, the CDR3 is TGTGCCAGCTCACCAGCCGGGACAGGGGTAGGCGAGCAGTACTTC. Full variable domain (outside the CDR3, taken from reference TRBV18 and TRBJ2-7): NAGVMQNPRHLVRRRGQEARLRCSPMKGHSHVYWYRQLPEEGLKFMVYLQKENIIDESGMPKERFSAEFPKEGPSILRIQQVVRGDSAAYFCASSPAGTGVGEQYFGPGTRLTVT.

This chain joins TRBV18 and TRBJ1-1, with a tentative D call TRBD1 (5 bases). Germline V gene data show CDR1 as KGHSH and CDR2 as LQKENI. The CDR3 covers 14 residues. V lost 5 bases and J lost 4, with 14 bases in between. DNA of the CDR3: TGTGCCAGCTCATCCCTGAGGGACGGCACTGAAGCTTTCTTT. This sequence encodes CASSSLRDGTEAFF.

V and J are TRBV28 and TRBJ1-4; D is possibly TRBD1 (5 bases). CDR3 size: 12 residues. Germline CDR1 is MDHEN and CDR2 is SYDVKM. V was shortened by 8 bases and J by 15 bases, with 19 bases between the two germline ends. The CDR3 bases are TGTGCCAGCCAGGGTGAGGGCCATGTGGTGTTTTTT. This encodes CASQGEGHVVFF.

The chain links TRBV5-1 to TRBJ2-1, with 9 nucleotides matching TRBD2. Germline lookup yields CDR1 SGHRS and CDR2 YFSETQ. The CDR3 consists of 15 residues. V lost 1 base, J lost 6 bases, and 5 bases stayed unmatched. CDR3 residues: CASSLTAGGPNEQFF. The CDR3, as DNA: TGCGCCAGCAGCTTGACGGCGGGGGGGCCCAATGAGCAGTTCTTC.

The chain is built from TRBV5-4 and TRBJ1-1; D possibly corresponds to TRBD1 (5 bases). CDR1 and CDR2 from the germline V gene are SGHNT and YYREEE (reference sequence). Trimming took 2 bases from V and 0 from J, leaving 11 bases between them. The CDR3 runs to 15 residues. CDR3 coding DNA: TGTGCCAGCAGCTTTGGGACGGGCATGAACACTGAAGCTTTCTTT. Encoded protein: CASSFGTGMNTEAFF.

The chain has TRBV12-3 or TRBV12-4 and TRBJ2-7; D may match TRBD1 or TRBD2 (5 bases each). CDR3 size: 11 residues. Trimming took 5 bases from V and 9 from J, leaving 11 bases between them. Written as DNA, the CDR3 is TGTGCCAGCAGTCCAGGGACCGGGCAGTACTTC. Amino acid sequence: CASSPGTGQYF.

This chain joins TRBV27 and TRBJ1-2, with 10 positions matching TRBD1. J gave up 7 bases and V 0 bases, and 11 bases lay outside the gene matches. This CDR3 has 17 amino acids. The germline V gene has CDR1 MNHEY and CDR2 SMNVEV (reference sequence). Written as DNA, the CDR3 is TGTGCCAGCAGTTTATCCCGGGGGACAGGGGAATCGGGTGGCTACACCTTC. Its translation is CASSLSRGTGESGGYTF.

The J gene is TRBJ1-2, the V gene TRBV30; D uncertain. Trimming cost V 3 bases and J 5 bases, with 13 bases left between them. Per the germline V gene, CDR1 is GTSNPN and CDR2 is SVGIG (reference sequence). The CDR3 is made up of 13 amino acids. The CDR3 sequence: CAWRFSEGYGYTF. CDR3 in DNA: TGTGCCTGGAGATTTTCGGAGGGATATGGCTACACCTTC.

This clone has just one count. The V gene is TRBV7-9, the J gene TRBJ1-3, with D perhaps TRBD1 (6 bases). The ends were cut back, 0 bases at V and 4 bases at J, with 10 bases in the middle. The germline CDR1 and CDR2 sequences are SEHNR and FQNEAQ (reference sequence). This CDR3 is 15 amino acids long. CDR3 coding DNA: TGTGCCAGCAGCTTAGCGGGGGCGAGGGGAAACACCATATATTTT. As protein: CASSLAGARGNTIYF.

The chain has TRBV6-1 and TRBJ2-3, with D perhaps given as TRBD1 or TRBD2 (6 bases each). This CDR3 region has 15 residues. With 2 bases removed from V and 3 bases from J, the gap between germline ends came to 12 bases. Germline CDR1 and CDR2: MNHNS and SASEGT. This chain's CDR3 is CASSEYGGNTDTQYF. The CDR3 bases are TGTGCCAGCAGTGAATACGGGGGCAATACAGATACGCAGTATTTT.

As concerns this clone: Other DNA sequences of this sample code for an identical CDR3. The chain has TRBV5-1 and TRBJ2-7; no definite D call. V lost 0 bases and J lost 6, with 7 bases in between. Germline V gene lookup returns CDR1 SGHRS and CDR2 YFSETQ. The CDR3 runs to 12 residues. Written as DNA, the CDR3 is TGCGCCAGCAGCTTGGTGTCGAGCGAGCAGTACTTC. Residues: CASSLVSSEQYF. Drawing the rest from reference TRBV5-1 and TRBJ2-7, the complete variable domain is KAGVTQTPRYLIKTRGQQVTLSCSPISGHRSVSWYQQTPGQGLQFLFEYFSETQRNKGNFPGRFSGRQFSNSRSEMNVSTLELGDSALYLCASSLVSSEQYFGPGTRLTVT.

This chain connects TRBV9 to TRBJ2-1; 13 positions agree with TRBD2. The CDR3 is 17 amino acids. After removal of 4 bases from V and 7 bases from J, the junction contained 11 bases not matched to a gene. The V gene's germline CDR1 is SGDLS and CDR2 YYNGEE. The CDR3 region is CASSPLAGGFLRNEQFF. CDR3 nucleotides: TGTGCCAGCAGCCCACTAGCGGGGGGGTTCCTTAGGAATGAGCAGTTCTTC.

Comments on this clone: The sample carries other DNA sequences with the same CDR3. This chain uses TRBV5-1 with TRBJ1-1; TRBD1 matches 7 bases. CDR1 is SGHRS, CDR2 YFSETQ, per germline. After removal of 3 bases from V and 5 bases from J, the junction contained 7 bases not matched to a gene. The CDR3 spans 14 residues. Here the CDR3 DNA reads TGCGCCAGCAGCTCCGGACAGGCCCGGACTGAAGCTTTCTTT. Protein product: CASSSGQARTEAFF.

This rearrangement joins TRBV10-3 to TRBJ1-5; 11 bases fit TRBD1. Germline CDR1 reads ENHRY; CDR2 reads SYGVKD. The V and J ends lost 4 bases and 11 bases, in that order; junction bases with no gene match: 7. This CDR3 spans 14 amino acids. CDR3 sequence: CAISGGTGGSAQHF. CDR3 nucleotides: TGTGCCATCAGTGGGGGGACAGGGGGTTCTGCCCAGCATTTT.

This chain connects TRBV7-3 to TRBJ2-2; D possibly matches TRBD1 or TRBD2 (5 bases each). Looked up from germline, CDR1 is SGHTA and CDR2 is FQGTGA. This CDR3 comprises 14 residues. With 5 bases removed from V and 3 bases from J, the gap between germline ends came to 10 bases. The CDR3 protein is CASSHGTDTGELFF. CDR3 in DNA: TGTGCCAGCAGCCATGGGACGGACACCGGGGAGCTGTTTTTT.

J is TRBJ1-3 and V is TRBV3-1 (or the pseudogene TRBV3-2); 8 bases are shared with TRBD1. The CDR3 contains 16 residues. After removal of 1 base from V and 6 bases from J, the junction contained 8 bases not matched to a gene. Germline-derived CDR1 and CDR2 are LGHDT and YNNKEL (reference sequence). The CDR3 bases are TGTGCCAGCAGCCAAGGAGGACAGGGCTTAGCAAACACCATATATTTT. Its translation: CASSQGGQGLANTIYF.

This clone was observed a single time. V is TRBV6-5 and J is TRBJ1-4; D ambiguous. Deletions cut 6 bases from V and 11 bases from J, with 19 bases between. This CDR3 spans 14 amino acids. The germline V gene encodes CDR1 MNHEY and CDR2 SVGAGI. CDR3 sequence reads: CASSVDKRAAKLFF. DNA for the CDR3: TGTGCCAGCAGCGTAGACAAACGGGCGGCCAAACTGTTTTTT.

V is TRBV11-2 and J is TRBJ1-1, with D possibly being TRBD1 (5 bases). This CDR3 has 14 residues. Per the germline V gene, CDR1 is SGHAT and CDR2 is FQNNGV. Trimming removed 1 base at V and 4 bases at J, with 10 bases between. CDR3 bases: TGTGCCAGCAGCTTAGTCGGGGGTGGCACTGAAGCTTTCTTT. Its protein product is CASSLVGGGTEAFF.

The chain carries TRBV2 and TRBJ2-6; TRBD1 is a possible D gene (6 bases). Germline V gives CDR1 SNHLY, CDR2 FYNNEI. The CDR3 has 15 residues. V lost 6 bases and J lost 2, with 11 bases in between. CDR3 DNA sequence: TGTGCCAGCAGCTTACAGGGTCCTGGGGCCAACGTCCTGACTTTC. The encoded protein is CASSLQGPGANVLTF.

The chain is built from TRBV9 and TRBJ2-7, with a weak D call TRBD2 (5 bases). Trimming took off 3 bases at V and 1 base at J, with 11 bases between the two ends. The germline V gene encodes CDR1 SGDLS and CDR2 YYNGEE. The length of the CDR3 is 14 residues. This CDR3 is CASSADFKSYEQYF. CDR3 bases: TGTGCCAGCAGCGCGGACTTTAAATCCTACGAGCAGTACTTC.

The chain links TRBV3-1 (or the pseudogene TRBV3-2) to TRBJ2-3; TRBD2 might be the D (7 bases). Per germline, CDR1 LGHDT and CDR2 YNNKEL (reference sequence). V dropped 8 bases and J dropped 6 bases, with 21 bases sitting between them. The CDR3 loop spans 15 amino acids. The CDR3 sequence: CASSLRGGGADTQYF. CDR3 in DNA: TGTGCCAGCTCGTTGCGAGGGGGGGGCGCGGATACGCAGTATTTT.

CDR3 sequence: CASSVDGTGIMNTEAFF. In DNA form, the CDR3 reads TGTGCCAGCAGCGTAGATGGGACAGGAATAATGAACACTGAAGCTTTCTTT. This chain links TRBV9 with TRBJ1-1, with 8 bases fitting TRBD1. Germline V CDR1 and CDR2: SGDLS, YYNGEE. V shed 0 bases and J 0 bases; nucleotides not matched to a gene: 7. The CDR3 extends over 17 amino acids.

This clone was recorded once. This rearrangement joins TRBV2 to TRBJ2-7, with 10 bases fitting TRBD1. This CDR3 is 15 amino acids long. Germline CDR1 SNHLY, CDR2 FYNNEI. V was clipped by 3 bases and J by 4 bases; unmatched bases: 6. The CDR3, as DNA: TGTGCCAGCAGTGAGATCAGGACAGGGGGTTACGAGCAGTACTTC. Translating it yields CASSEIRTGGYEQYF. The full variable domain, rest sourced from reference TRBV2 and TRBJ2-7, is EPEVTQTPSHQVTQMGQEVILRCVPISNHLYFYWYRQILGQKVEFLVSFYNNEISEKSEIFDDQFSVERPDGSNFTLKIRSTKLEDSAMYFCASSEIRTGGYEQYFGPGTRLTVT.

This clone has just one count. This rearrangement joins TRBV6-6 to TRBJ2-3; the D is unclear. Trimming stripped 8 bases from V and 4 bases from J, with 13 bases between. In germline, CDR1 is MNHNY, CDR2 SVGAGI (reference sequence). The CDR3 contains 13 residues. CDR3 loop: CASFRGQADTQYF. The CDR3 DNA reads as TGTGCCAGCTTTCGCGGTCAAGCAGATACGCAGTATTTT.

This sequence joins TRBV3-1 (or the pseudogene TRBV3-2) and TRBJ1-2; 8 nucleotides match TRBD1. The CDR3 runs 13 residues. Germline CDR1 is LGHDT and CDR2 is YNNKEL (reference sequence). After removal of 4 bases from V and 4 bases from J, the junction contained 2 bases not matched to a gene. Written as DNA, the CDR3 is TGTGCCAGCAGCCTAGGGACAGGCTATGGCTACACCTTC. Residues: CASSLGTGYGYTF.

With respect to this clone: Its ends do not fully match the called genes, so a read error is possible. The CDR3 nucleotides are TGTGCCAGCAGCTTAGATGCCAGCAGAGTTACCCTCTTC. Protein: CASSLDASRVTLF. The chain joins TRBV11-2 to TRBJ2-7; D is undetermined. Germline V lookup: CDR1 SGHAT, CDR2 FQNNGV. The length of the CDR3 is 13 residues.